A single sample is the source of the 4 T cell receptor beta chains below, sequenced in a study of blood T cell repertoires in COVID-19. This table comes from immunoSEQ multiplex PCR, and its TCRdb copy is limited to in-frame clones, with some not included. The data show just under 150,000 clones, with over 70% seen just once and roughly 35% held by the top ten. Sequenced input: peripheral blood. All receptors come from a man in his fifties who had recovered from COVID-19.

This rearrangement joins TRBV9 to TRBJ1-2; TRBD1 agrees at 9 bases. Trimming cost V 3 bases and J 4 bases; bases outside gene matches: 4. Germline CDR1 and CDR2: SGDLS and YYNGEE. The CDR3 extends over 14 amino acids. As DNA, the CDR3 is TGTGCCAGCAGCGCTGGACAGGGGTTCTATGGCTACACCTTC. Amino acids: CASSAGQGFYGYTF.

This clone showed up just a few times. This rearrangement joins TRBV5-4 to TRBJ2-7; TRBD1 is a possible D gene (6 bases). CDR1 is SGHNT, CDR2 YYREEE, per germline (reference sequence). The V and J ends lost 4 bases and 0 bases respectively, with 14 bases between them. The CDR3 length is 15 residues. CDR3 bases: TGTGCCAGCAGCCCCCGTACAGGGAGCTCCTACGAGCAGTACTTC. It yields the protein CASSPRTGSSYEQYF.

This chain uses TRBV3-1 (or the pseudogene TRBV3-2) with TRBJ2-5; maybe TRBD1 (6 bases). With 4 bases removed from V and 7 bases from J, the gap between germline ends came to 19 bases. The CDR3 is 15 residues long. CDR1 and CDR2 (germline): LGHDT, YNNKEL (reference sequence). The CDR3 sequence: CASSLRALIQGTQYF. The CDR3 DNA is TGTGCCAGCAGCCTCCGGGCGCTAATACAGGGGACCCAGTACTTC.

The chain joins TRBV9 to TRBJ2-1, with TRBD2 matching 12 bases. The CDR3 length is 17 residues. The trim removed 3 bases at V and 8 bases at J, leaving 12 bases unmatched. Germline CDR1 and CDR2: SGDLS and YYNGEE. The CDR3: CASSAQGLAGTPDEQFF. CDR3 nucleotides: TGTGCCAGCAGCGCCCAAGGACTAGCGGGGACTCCAGATGAGCAGTTCTTC.